Each of the 30 T cell receptor beta chains below was sequenced from the same sample in a study of T cells after yellow fever vaccination. TCRdb used MiXCR to reprocess the 5' RACE reads, holding one entry per CDR3 protein. The sample has over 250,000 distinct CDR3 sequences; about 4% are singletons. The sample here was PBMCs, taken 5 days after the yellow fever booster vaccination. The origin of the receptors is a man younger than 30 who received the YFV17D yellow fever vaccine.

The chain is built from TRBV6-6 and TRBJ1-1; D not certain. Germline V gene sequence: CDR1 MNHNY, CDR2 SVGAGI (reference sequence). The CDR3 contains 14 residues. V was shortened by 0 bases and J by 0 bases, with 5 bases between the two germline ends. CDR3 protein: CASSYSPVNTEAFF. The CDR3, as DNA: TGTGCCAGCAGTTACTCTCCGGTGAACACTGAAGCTTTCTTT.

This clonotype was seen a handful of times. This rearrangement joins TRBV5-1 to TRBJ1-4; D ambiguous. Trimming cost V 4 bases and J 2 bases, with 3 bases left between them. CDR1 and CDR2 (germline): SGHRS, YFSETQ. This CDR3 comprises 12 residues. This CDR3 reads CASSETNEKLFF. CDR3 nucleotide sequence: TGCGCCAGCAGCGAGACTAATGAAAAACTGTTTTTT.

This rearrangement joins TRBV5-1 to TRBJ2-1; TRBD2 agrees at 11 bases. Germline CDR1 and CDR2: SGHRS and YFSETQ. Trimming took 1 base from V and 7 from J; bases not matched to a gene: 4. The CDR3 consists of 15 residues. CDR3 sequence reads: CASSLLLAGANEQFF. The DNA of the CDR3 is TGCGCCAGCAGCTTGTTACTAGCGGGGGCGAATGAGCAGTTCTTC.

This clonotype came up a few times. This rearrangement joins TRBV2 to TRBJ2-7, with D unclear. Looked up from germline, CDR1 is SNHLY and CDR2 is FYNNEI. V was trimmed by 7 bases and J by 9 bases, leaving 19 bases between them. CDR3 length: 13 amino acids. The CDR3 here is CASIPQTFPGQYV. The CDR3 DNA sequence: TGTGCCAGCATTCCTCAGACTTTCCCCGGGCAGTACGTC.

This chain links TRBV7-8 with TRBJ1-2; D gene ambiguous. The CDR3 is 16 amino acids. Per the germline V gene, CDR1 is SGHVS and CDR2 is FQNEAQ. V was cut by 5 bases and J by 5 bases, with 21 bases left in between. In DNA form, the CDR3 reads TGTGCCAGCAGCCCCACTGGAGGGCAGCCCCGGTATGGCTACACCTTC. Protein: CASSPTGGQPRYGYTF. The variable domain in full, completed from reference TRBV7-8 and TRBJ1-2, reads GAGVSQSPRYKVAKRGQDVALRCDPISGHVSLFWYQQALGQGPEFLTYFQNEAQLDKSGLPSDRFFAERPEGSVSTLKIQRTQQEDSAVYLCASSPTGGQPRYGYTFGSGTRLTVV.

This clonotype was found many times. The gene calls are TRBV20-1 and TRBJ2-4, with 8 bases identical to TRBD2. V gave up 1 base and J gave up 0 bases; unmatched junction bases: 8. Germline V gene sequence: CDR1 DFQATT, CDR2 SNEGSKA (reference sequence). The CDR3 runs 17 residues. CDR3 DNA: TGCAGTGCTAGAGCGTGGGCTAGCGGGCTAGCCAAAAACATTCAGTACTTC. It specifies CSARAWASGLAKNIQYF.

The genes are TRBV6-5 and TRBJ1-2, with D unclear. Germline lookup yields CDR1 MNHEY and CDR2 SVGAGI. The CDR3 has 13 amino acids. Trimming shortened V by 6 bases and J by 4 bases, and 12 bases separated the two germline ends. CDR3: CASSPTVFYGYTF. CDR3 coding DNA: TGTGCCAGCAGCCCTACGGTATTCTATGGCTACACCTTC.

This clonotype was seen ten or more times. The chain has TRBV4-1 and TRBJ2-7, with TRBD1 identical over 7 bases. Germline lookup yields CDR1 MGHRA and CDR2 YSYEKL. Trimming removed 6 bases from V and 4 bases from J; junction bases left unmatched: 6. This CDR3 spans 13 amino acids. The CDR3 protein is CASSADRAYEQYF. DNA for the CDR3: TGCGCCAGCAGTGCAGACAGGGCGTACGAGCAGTACTTC.

This clonotype was counted ten times or more. The chain employs TRBV4-3 and TRBJ2-3, with a tentative D call TRBD2 (5 bases). CDR3 length: 15 residues. V gave up 1 base and J gave up 4 bases, with 12 bases separating them. The germline V gene has CDR1 LGHNA and CDR2 YSLEER. The CDR3 DNA is TGCGCCAGCAGCCAAGTTCCGGTCGGGGCAGATACGCAGTATTTT. Its protein product is CASSQVPVGADTQYF.

This clonotype was seen only a few times. The chain carries TRBV11-2 and TRBJ2-1; D not certain. The CDR3 is 13 amino acids. CDR1 and CDR2 from the germline V gene are SGHAT and FQNNGV. V was trimmed by 2 bases and J by 5 bases, leaving 7 bases between them. The CDR3 coding sequence is TGTGCCAGCAGCTTAAGTCTCCACAATGAGCAGTTCTTC. As protein: CASSLSLHNEQFF.

This clonotype was detected only a few times. The genes are TRBV4-3 and TRBJ2-7, with 7 bases matching TRBD1. CDR1 and CDR2 (germline): LGHNA, YSLEER. After removal of 0 bases from V and 5 bases from J, the junction contained 7 bases not matched to a gene. CDR3 length: 15 amino acids. In DNA, the CDR3 is TGCGCCAGCAGCCAAGATCCACAGGGGAGAAACGAGCAGTACTTC. Residues: CASSQDPQGRNEQYF.

This clonotype was counted at least ten times. The CDR3 protein is CASSAPSGGDTQYF. In DNA form, the CDR3 reads TGCGCCAGCAGCGCGCCTAGCGGGGGGGATACGCAGTATTTT. The chain has TRBV5-1 and TRBJ2-3; 11 bases align to TRBD2. CDR3 length: 14 amino acids. Germline CDR1 reads SGHRS; CDR2 reads YFSETQ. V gave up 4 bases and J gave up 6 bases; unmatched junction bases: 4.

This clonotype was detected only a few times. This sequence joins TRBV19 and TRBJ2-5, with D perhaps matching TRBD1 (5 bases). CDR1 is LNHDA, CDR2 SQIVND, per germline (reference sequence). V was cut by 1 base and J by 5 bases, with 14 bases left in between. CDR3 length: 15 residues. This CDR3 reads CASSIGYRTAETQYF. In DNA, the CDR3 is TGTGCCAGTAGTATAGGATACAGGACGGCGGAGACCCAGTACTTC.

This clonotype has a handful of counts. The chain joins TRBV12-3 or TRBV12-4 to TRBJ1-2; weak D call: TRBD1 (6 bases). V was trimmed by 5 bases and J by 5 bases, leaving 18 bases between them. The CDR3 spans 15 residues. This chain's CDR3 is CASSRGPSLGYGYTF. In DNA form, the CDR3 reads TGTGCCAGCAGTCGGGGGCCCTCCCTGGGATATGGCTACACCTTC.

This clonotype has more than one count but fewer than ten. The rearrangement uses TRBV4-3 and TRBJ2-7, with D possibly TRBD1 on 5 matching bases. Trimming took off 1 base at V and 7 bases at J, with 14 bases between the two ends. Germline V CDR1 and CDR2: LGHNA, YSLEER. CDR3 length: 14 amino acids. CDR3 in DNA: TGCGCCAGCAGCCAAGTAGGGAACAGGTGGGAGCAGTACTTC. Protein sequence: CASSQVGNRWEQYF.

The chain recombines TRBV4-1 with TRBJ1-1; D is unresolved. V lost 1 base and J 1 base, leaving 7 bases between the germline ends. From germline, CDR1 is MGHRA and CDR2 YSYEKL. This CDR3 has 14 residues. The CDR3 DNA sequence: TGCGCCAGCAGCCAAGGCCCAGGGAACACTGAAGCTTTCTTT. This encodes CASSQGPGNTEAFF.

The V call is TRBV12-3 or TRBV12-4, the J call TRBJ1-1, with unresolved D. The CDR3 length is 16 residues. Trimming took off 6 bases at V and 4 bases at J, with 21 bases between the two ends. CDR3 in DNA: TGTGCCAGCAGCCCAACGGGTTGGGGTTGGACCACTGAAGCTTTCTTT. This codes for CASSPTGWGWTTEAFF.

This sequence joins TRBV12-3 or TRBV12-4 and TRBJ2-1; D call uncertain. V was trimmed by 5 bases and J by 4 bases, leaving 12 bases between them. The CDR3 consists of 14 residues. The CDR3 coding sequence is TGTGCCAGCAGTAATCAGACGATTTACAATGAGCAGTTCTTC. The encoded protein is CASSNQTIYNEQFF.

The J gene is TRBJ1-6, the V gene TRBV7-2, with D possibly being TRBD1 (6 bases). Trimming left V 5 bases short and J 5 bases short, with 16 bases between. Per germline, CDR1 SGHTA and CDR2 FQGNSA. This CDR3 has 16 residues. For the CDR3, the DNA is TGTGCCAGCAGCCAGGGGCCGGGGATAAATAATTCACCCCTCCACTTT. This sequence encodes CASSQGPGINNSPLHF.

V gene TRBV18 combines with J gene TRBJ1-1; 7 bases map to TRBD1. The CDR3 covers 15 residues. Germline-derived CDR1 and CDR2 are KGHSH and LQKENI. The trim removed 0 bases at V and 1 base at J, leaving 2 bases unmatched. The CDR3 DNA reads as TGTGCCAGCTCACCACCGGCAGGGGGGAACACTGAAGCTTTCTTT. This gives the protein CASSPPAGGNTEAFF.

This clonotype occurred a few times. The V and J genes are TRBV6-5 and TRBJ2-2, with D perhaps matching TRBD2 (5 bases). This CDR3 has 18 amino acids. Trimming pared 6 bases from V and 3 bases from J, leaving 23 bases between. Per germline, CDR1 MNHEY and CDR2 SVGAGI. Written as DNA, the CDR3 is TGTGCCAGCAGCCCCTCGGGGTCCCGTGACCCTCACACCGGGGAGCTGTTTTTT. It translates to CASSPSGSRDPHTGELFF.

This clonotype showed up many times. The chain uses TRBV5-1 and TRBJ2-1, with D perhaps matching TRBD2 (7 bases). Germline loops: CDR1 SGHRS, CDR2 YFSETQ. V lost 6 bases to trimming and J lost 0 bases, with 19 bases between them. CDR3 length equals 17 residues. CDR3: CASKDGGPPSSYNEQFF. CDR3 in DNA: TGCGCCAGCAAGGACGGGGGGCCACCGAGCTCCTACAATGAGCAGTTCTTC.

This clonotype was observed a handful of times. The genes are TRBV3-1 and TRBJ2-1; D uncertain. The CDR3 contains 12 residues. V dropped 0 bases and J dropped 13 bases, with 10 bases sitting between them. The V gene's germline CDR1 is LGHDT and CDR2 YNNKEL (reference sequence). The CDR3 reads CASSQDVRRQFF. The CDR3 DNA is TGTGCCAGCAGCCAAGATGTCCGACGTCAGTTCTTC.

The chain recombines TRBV4-3 with TRBJ2-1, with D unresolved. CDR1 is LGHNA, CDR2 YSLEER, per germline. Trimming removed 0 bases at V and 8 bases at J, with 17 bases between. CDR3 length: 16 residues. The CDR3 region has the DNA TGCGCCAGCAGCCAAGATCCCCCCCGAGGTAGGGATGAGCAGTTCTTC. This translates into CASSQDPPRGRDEQFF.

This clonotype appeared a few times. The chain recombines TRBV28 with TRBJ2-7, with D perhaps TRBD1 or TRBD2 (6 bases each). The germline V gene encodes CDR1 MDHEN and CDR2 SYDVKM. The CDR3 consists of 15 residues. Trimming left V 11 bases short and J 0 bases short, with 20 bases between. As DNA, the CDR3 is TGTGCCGTCGTAGCCGGAGGGGGAAGCTCCTACGAGCAGTACGTC. Its protein is CAVVAGGGSSYEQYV.

The rearrangement uses TRBV12-3 or TRBV12-4 and TRBJ2-7; no definite D call. Trimming stripped 1 base from V and 8 bases from J, with 6 bases between. The CDR3 runs 11 residues. This CDR3 is CASSLEGQQYF. The CDR3 coding sequence is TGTGCCAGCAGTTTAGAAGGGCAGCAGTACTTC.

This clonotype was detected only a few times. The chain uses TRBV21-1 and TRBJ1-2; the table's TRBD1 call for D was not verified on the DNA. TRBV21-1 is a pseudogene. The length of the CDR3 is 14 residues. CDR3 bases: TGTGCCAGCAGCAAACCCGGGACAGTTTATGGCTACACCTTC. This encodes CASSKPGTVYGYTF.

The V call is TRBV4-2, the J call TRBJ1-2; no definite D call. The CDR3 has 16 amino acids. V lost 0 bases to trimming and J lost 6 bases, with 17 bases between them. Germline CDR1 reads LGHNA; CDR2 reads YNFKEQ. CDR3 loop: CASSQESVRHFHGYTF. CDR3 in DNA: TGTGCCAGCAGCCAAGAGTCGGTCCGACACTTTCATGGCTACACCTTC.

This clonotype was seen a handful of times. The CDR3 DNA follows: TGCGCCAGCAGCTCCACTAGCGGGGGGGGACCTAGCACAGATACGCAGTATTTT. Its protein is CASSSTSGGGPSTDTQYF. The rearrangement joins TRBV5-1 to TRBJ2-3, with 13 bases that match TRBD2. Looked up from germline, CDR1 is SGHRS and CDR2 is YFSETQ. This CDR3 comprises 18 residues. Unmatched junction bases numbered 7, after V lost 3 bases and J lost 0 bases.

This clonotype has more than one count but fewer than ten. This chain joins TRBV4-1 and TRBJ1-6; no clear D gene. Trimming removed 0 bases at V and 9 bases at J, with 12 bases between. CDR1 and CDR2 from the germline V gene are MGHRA and YSYEKL. CDR3 length equals 15 residues. The DNA for the CDR3 is TGCGCCAGCAGCCAAGAGTCGGCTGCGATTTCACCCCTCCACTTT. Residues: CASSQESAAISPLHF.